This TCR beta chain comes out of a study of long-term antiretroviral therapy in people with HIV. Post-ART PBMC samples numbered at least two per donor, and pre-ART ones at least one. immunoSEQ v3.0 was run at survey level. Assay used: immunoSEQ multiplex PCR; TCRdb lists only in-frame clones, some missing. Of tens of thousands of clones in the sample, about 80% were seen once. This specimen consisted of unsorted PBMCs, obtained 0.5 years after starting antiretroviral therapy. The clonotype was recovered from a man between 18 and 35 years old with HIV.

CDR3 in DNA: TGTGCCATCAGTGGCCCCGGGACTTTATACGAGCAGTACTTC. Residues: CAISGPGTLYEQYF. The chain has TRBV10-3 and TRBJ2-7, with D possibly matching TRBD2 (6 bases). V dropped 4 bases and J dropped 4 bases, with 14 bases sitting between them. The CDR3 runs to 14 residues. The germline V gene has CDR1 ENHRY and CDR2 SYGVKD.